These T cell receptor beta chains were read from a single sample in a study of blood T cell repertoires in COVID-19. Assay: immunoSEQ multiplex PCR; the TCRdb copy retains only in-frame clones and omits some. The sample contains 90,000 or so clones, approximately 89% of which appear only once. The sequencing input was peripheral blood. The receptors were gathered from an elderly woman with active COVID-19. The CDR3 runs from the conserved cysteine through the conserved F or W. The D gene is left open where the match is weak. Rows may omit the clone size; those that give it use once, few, many or a size class.

.	.	TRBV6-5	TRBJ1-5	TGTGCCAGCGGCAGGGAGGCTCAGCCCCAGCATTTT	CASGREAQPQHF
.	.	TRBV6-2/TRBV6-3	TRBJ2-7	TGTGCCAGCAGCCTACAGGGTTTCGAGCAGTACTTC	CASSLQGFEQYF
.	TRBD1	TRBV7-9	TRBJ2-1	TGTGCCAGCAGCTTCTCCAGGGGGAATGAGCAGTTCTTC	CASSFSRGNEQFF
.	.	TRBV6-5	TRBJ1-1	TGTGCCAGCACTCGGGGACACGTCACTGAAGCTTTCTTT	CASTRGHVTEAFF
.	TRBD2	TRBV7-9	TRBJ2-1	TGTGCCAGCAGCTTGGGGGGGAGGGCCTCGAGCTCCTACAATGAGCAGTTCTTC	CASSLGGRASSSYNEQFF
.	TRBD2	TRBV7-9	TRBJ2-1	TGTGCCAGCAGCTCGCTTAGGACTAGCGGGAGTATTGATGAGCAGTTCTTC	CASSSLRTSGSIDEQFF
.	.	TRBV6-2/TRBV6-3	TRBJ1-1	TGTGCCAGCAGTGGAATTGGGTCCTGGCGGGGCACTGAAGCTTTCTTT	CASSGIGSWRGTEAFF
.	TRBD1	TRBV10-3	TRBJ1-1	TGTGCCATCAGTGAGGACAGGGTGAACACTGAAGCTTTCTTT	CAISEDRVNTEAFF
.	TRBD2	TRBV19	TRBJ2-1	TGTGCCAGTAGTACACCGGGACTAGCGGGAGACGTGACCTACAATGAGCAGTTCTTC	CASSTPGLAGDVTYNEQFF
.	TRBD1	TRBV5-1	TRBJ2-7	TGCGCCAGCAGAACAGGGGTGCTGAACTACGAGCAGTACTTC	CASRTGVLNYEQYF
.	.	TRBV24-1	TRBJ1-4	TGTGCCACCCAGGGCCCCGGGGGTGAAAAACTGTTTTTT	CATQGPGGEKLFF
.	TRBD1	TRBV6-2/TRBV6-3	TRBJ1-4	TGTGCCAGCAGTCACGCTTCGGGACAGGCTAATGAAAAACTGTTTTTT	CASSHASGQANEKLFF
few	.	TRBV27	TRBJ2-1	TGTGCCAGCAGCCATGGGGGGAGCTGGGGGAATGAGCAGTTCTTC	CASSHGGSWGNEQFF
.	TRBD1	TRBV11-3	TRBJ2-6	TGTGCCAGCAGCGGACAGGGTGAACAACCTACTGGGGCCAACGTCCTGACTTTC	CASSGQGEQPTGANVLTF
.	.	TRBV19	TRBJ2-2	TGTGCCAGTAGTGGACGGGACTCCGGGGAGCTGTTTTTT	CASSGRDSGELFF
.	.	TRBV3-1/TRBV3-2	TRBJ2-1	TGTGCCAGCAGCCCCAAACGAGCGACTAGTAGGTCCTACAATGAGCAGTTCTTC	CASSPKRATSRSYNEQFF
.	.	TRBV5-1	TRBJ2-3	TGCGCCAGCAGCCTCCCAGGGGATACGCAGTATTTT	CASSLPGDTQYF
.	TRBD1	TRBV12-3/TRBV12-4	TRBJ1-2	TGTGCCAGCAGTTTAAACAGGGGCCATGGCTACACCTTC	CASSLNRGHGYTF
.	.	TRBV6-5	TRBJ2-7	TGTGCCAGCAACCCCACCCCGGGGTGGGGGCAGTACTTC	CASNPTPGWGQYF
.	.	TRBV30	TRBJ2-7	TGTGCCTGGAGTCCCAGGACTGATGGGGAGCAGTACTTC	CAWSPRTDGEQYF
.	TRBD1	TRBV28	TRBJ2-5	TGTGCCAGCAGTCTTGACAGGGGCGAGGGGGAGACCCAGTACTTC	CASSLDRGEGETQYF
.	TRBD1	TRBV5-6	TRBJ1-4	TGTGCCAGCAGCTTGAGGGGACAGGGGGCGCAAAAACTGTTTTTT	CASSLRGQGAQKLFF
.	.	TRBV6-2/TRBV6-3	TRBJ2-3	TGTGCCAGCAGTTACGGGCACAGGGAGGGAGATACGCAGTATTTT	CASSYGHREGDTQYF
.	.	TRBV4-2	TRBJ2-1	TGTGCCAGCAGCCACGCTGAAGCGCCCTACAATGAGCAGTTCTTC	CASSHAEAPYNEQFF
once	.	TRBV14	TRBJ2-7	TGTGCCAGCAGCCAAGGGGCAGCCTCCTACGAGCAGTACTTC	CASSQGAASYEQYF
.	TRBD2	TRBV25-1	TRBJ2-3	TGTGCCAGCAGGACTAGCGGGAGTGCAGATACGCAGTATTTT	CASRTSGSADTQYF
.	TRBD2	TRBV5-5	TRBJ2-2	TGTGCCAGCAGTTTCTTAGCGGGAAGGAACACCGGGGAGCTGTTTTTT	CASSFLAGRNTGELFF
.	.	TRBV14	TRBJ2-7	TGTGCCAGCAGCCAGTACGGAGGGTTATTCTACGAGCAGTACTTC	CASSQYGGLFYEQYF
.	TRBD1	TRBV10-3	TRBJ2-7	TGTGCCATTACTCCGGGACAGGGCTACGAGCAGTACTTC	CAITPGQGYEQYF
.	TRBD1	TRBV11-2	TRBJ2-5	TGTGCCAGCAGCTTAAGGACGACAGGGGGCGGAGAGACCCAGTACTTC	CASSLRTTGGGETQYF
once	.	TRBV18	TRBJ2-7	TGTGCCAGCTCACGTGATGGGGCCTCCTACGAGCAGTACTTC	CASSRDGASYEQYF
.	TRBD2	TRBV28	TRBJ2-7	TGTGCCAGCAGCCTTTGGGGGGAGGGCCACAGGAATTCCTACGAGCAGTACTTC	CASSLWGEGHRNSYEQYF
once	.	TRBV21-1	TRBJ1-1	TGTGCCAGCAGCGCCCGTCCACAGGGGGAAGCTTTCTTT	CASSARPQGEAFF
.	TRBD2	TRBV30	TRBJ2-4	TGTGCCTGGAGTTACCCGCGGACTAGCCTTTCAAACATTCAGTACTTC	CAWSYPRTSLSNIQYF
.	.	TRBV19	TRBJ1-2	TGTGCCAGTAGTCGTAACTATGGCTACACCTTC	CASSRNYGYTF
.	.	TRBV19	TRBJ1-4	TGTGCCAGTAGTATCGGGAACACCCGGGGTGAAAAACTGTTTTTT	CASSIGNTRGEKLFF
.	.	TRBV29-1	TRBJ2-2	TGCAGCGTTGACCTAACAGGAGACGCGAACACCGGGGAGCTGTTTTTT	CSVDLTGDANTGELFF
.	TRBD2	TRBV5-4	TRBJ2-3	TGTGCCAGCAGCCCGGGGGGACTAGCGGGAACCACAGATACGCAGTATTTT	CASSPGGLAGTTDTQYF
.	TRBD1	TRBV10-2	TRBJ2-6	TGCGCCGCCCGGGACAGGGTCACTGGGGCCAACGTCCTGACTTTC	CAARDRVTGANVLTF
.	.	TRBV6-5	TRBJ2-2	TGTGCCAGCAGTTTCCAGGAGAACACCGGGGAGCTGTTTTTT	CASSFQENTGELFF
once	.	TRBV7-2	TRBJ2-3	TGTGCCAGCAGCTTAGTTGTCCTCACAGATACGCAGTATTTT	CASSLVVLTDTQYF
.	.	TRBV28	TRBJ1-3	TGTGCCAGCACCGGCCCCCCCGGGGGGTTGGGAAACACCATATATTTT	CASTGPPGGLGNTIYF
.	TRBD2	TRBV2	TRBJ2-3	TGTGCCAGCAGTGAAGCGATTAGGGCGGGAGGGCCATCAGATACGCAGTATTTT	CASSEAIRAGGPSDTQYF
.	.	TRBV15	TRBJ1-2	TGTGCCACCAGCAGAGATGCAGGGTTCAATAAGGATGGCTACACCTTC	CATSRDAGFNKDGYTF
.	.	TRBV6-5	TRBJ2-3	TGTGCCAGCAGTTACTCCCCGACTAATCATGTAGATACGCAGTATTTT	CASSYSPTNHVDTQYF
.	TRBD2	TRBV7-2	TRBJ2-2	TGTGCCAGCAGGCAGGCGGCTAGCGGGAGTTGGAACACCGGGGAGCTGTTTTTT	CASRQAASGSWNTGELFF
once	TRBD1	TRBV9	TRBJ1-4	TGTGCCAGCAGTCGGACAGGACTAAATGAAAAACTGTTTTTT	CASSRTGLNEKLFF
.	.	TRBV11-2	TRBJ2-7	TGTGCCAGCAGCTTACCCAATCGGGGGGCCGGCGAGCAGTACTTC	CASSLPNRGAGEQYF
.	.	TRBV5-4	TRBJ2-5	TGTGCCAGCTCGGATCCTTACTCGGGAGAGACCCAGTACTTC	CASSDPYSGETQYF